This T cell receptor (beta chain) was sequenced for a study of blood T cell repertoires in COVID-19. The table came from immunoSEQ multiplex PCR; TCRdb's copy has only in-frame clones and leaves some out. The profile covers tens of thousands of clones, with roughly 84% appearing a single time and roughly 16% taken by the ten largest. CDR1 and CDR2 from the germline V gene are MNHEY and SVGAGI. With V trimmed by 6 bases and J by 0 bases, 2 bases remained unmatched. The CDR3 has 14 residues. The rearrangement uses TRBV6-5 and TRBJ1-2, with 9 positions matching TRBD1. The clonotype comes from a man aged 60-69 years with COVID-19, enrolled during active disease. Source material: peripheral blood. The CDR3 DNA follows: TGTGCCAGCAGGCGGGACAGGGCTAACTATGGCTACACCTTC. Translation gives CASRRDRANYGYTF.